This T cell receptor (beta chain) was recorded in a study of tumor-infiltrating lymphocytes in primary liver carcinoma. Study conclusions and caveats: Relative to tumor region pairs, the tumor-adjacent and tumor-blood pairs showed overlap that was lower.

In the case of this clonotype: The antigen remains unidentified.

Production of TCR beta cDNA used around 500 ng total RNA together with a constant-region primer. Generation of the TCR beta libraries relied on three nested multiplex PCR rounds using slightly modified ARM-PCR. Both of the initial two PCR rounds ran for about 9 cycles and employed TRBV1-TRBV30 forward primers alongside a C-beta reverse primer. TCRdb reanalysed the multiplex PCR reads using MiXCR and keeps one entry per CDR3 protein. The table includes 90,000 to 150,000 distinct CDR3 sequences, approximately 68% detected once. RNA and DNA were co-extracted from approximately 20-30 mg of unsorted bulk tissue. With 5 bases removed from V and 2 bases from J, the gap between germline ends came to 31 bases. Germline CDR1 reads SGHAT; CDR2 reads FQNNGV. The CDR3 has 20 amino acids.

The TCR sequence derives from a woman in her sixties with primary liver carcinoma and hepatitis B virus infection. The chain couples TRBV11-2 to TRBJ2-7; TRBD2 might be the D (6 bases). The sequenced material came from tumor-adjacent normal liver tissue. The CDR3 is CASSAISRIAGGRKPYEQYF. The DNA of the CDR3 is TGTGCCAGCAGCGCCATTTCCCGAATAGCAGGAGGGCGGAAACCCTACGAGCAGTACTTC.